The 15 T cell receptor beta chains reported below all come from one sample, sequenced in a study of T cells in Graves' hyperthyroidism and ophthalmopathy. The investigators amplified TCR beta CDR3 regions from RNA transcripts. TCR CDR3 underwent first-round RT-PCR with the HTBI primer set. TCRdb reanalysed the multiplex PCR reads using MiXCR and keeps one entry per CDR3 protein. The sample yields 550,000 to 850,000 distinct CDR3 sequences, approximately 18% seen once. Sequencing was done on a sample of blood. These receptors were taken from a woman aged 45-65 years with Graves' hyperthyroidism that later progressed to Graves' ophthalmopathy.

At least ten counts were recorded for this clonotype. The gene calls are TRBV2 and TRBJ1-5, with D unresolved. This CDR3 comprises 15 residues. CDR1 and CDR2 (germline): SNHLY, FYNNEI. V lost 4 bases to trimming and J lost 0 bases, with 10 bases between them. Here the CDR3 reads CASSGLLPSNQPQHF. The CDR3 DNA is TGTGCCAGCAGTGGACTGCTACCTAGCAATCAGCCCCAGCATTTT.

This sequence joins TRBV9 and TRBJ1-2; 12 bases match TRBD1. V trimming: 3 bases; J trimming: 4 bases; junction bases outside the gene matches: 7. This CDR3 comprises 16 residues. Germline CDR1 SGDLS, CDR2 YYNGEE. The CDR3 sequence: CASSETGTGGAYGYTF. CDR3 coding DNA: TGTGCCAGCAGCGAAACCGGGACAGGGGGCGCCTATGGCTACACCTTC.

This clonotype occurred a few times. CDR3 amino acids: CATVLEGTGKSYEQYF. CDR3 in DNA: TGCGCCACCGTCCTCGAAGGGACAGGAAAATCCTACGAGCAGTACTTC. The chain recombines TRBV10-2 with TRBJ2-7, with 8 bases lining up with TRBD1. The CDR3 totals 16 residues. Losses at the gene ends were 10 bases for V and 1 base for J; bases not matched to a gene: 15. Germline V lookup: CDR1 WSHSY, CDR2 SAAADI.

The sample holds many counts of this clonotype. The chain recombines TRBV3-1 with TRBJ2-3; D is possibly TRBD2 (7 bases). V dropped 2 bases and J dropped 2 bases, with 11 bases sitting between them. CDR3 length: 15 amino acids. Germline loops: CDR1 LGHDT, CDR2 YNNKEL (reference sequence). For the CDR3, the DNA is TGTGCCAGCAGCCAAACAGGGAGGGTCACAGATACGCAGTATTTT. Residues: CASSQTGRVTDTQYF.

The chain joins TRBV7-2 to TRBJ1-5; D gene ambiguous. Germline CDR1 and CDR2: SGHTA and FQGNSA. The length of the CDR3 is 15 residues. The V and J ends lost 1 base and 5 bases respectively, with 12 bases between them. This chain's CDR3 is CASSLGSWRDQPQHF. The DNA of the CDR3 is TGTGCCAGCAGCTTAGGATCTTGGAGAGATCAGCCCCAGCATTTT.

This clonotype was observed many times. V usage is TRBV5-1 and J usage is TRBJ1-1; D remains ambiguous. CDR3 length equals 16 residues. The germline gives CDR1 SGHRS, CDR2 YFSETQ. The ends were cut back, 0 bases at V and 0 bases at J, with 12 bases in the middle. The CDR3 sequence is CASSLEGRRMNTEAFF. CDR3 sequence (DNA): TGCGCCAGCAGCTTGGAAGGCAGGAGGATGAACACTGAAGCTTTCTTT.

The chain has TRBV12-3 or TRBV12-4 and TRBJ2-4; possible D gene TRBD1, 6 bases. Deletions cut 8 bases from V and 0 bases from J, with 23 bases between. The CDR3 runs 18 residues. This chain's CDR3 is CASLSGQPAGLAKNIQYF. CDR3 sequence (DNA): TGTGCCAGCTTGTCCGGACAGCCCGCAGGACTAGCCAAAAACATTCAGTACTTC.

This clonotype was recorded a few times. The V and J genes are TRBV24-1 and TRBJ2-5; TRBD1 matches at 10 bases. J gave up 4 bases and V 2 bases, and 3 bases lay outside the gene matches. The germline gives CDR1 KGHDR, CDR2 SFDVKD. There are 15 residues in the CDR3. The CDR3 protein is CATSDYRTGGETQYF. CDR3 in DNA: TGTGCCACCAGTGATTACCGGACAGGGGGAGAGACCCAGTACTTC.

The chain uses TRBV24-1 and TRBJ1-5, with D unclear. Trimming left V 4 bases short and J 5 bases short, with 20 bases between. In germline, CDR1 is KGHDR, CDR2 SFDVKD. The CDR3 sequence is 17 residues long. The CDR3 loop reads CATSDPSEGGSDQPQHF. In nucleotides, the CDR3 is TGTGCCACCAGTGACCCATCAGAGGGCGGGTCTGATCAGCCCCAGCATTTT.

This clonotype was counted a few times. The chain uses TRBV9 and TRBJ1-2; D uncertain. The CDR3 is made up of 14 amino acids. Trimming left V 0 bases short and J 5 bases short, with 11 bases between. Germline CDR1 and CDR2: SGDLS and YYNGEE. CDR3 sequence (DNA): TGTGCCAGCAGCGTAGATGGGGTCTGGTATGGCTACACCTTC. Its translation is CASSVDGVWYGYTF.

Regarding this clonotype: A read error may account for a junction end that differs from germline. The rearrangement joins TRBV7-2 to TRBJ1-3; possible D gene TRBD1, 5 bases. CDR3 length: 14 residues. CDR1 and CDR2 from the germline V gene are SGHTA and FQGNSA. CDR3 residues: CAISLAGPGNTIYF. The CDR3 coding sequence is TGTGCCATCAGCTTAGCGGGGCCTGGAAACACCATATATTTT.

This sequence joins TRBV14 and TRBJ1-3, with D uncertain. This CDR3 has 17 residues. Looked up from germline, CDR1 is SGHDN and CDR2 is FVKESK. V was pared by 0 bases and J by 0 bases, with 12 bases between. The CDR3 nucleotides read TGTGCCAGCAGCCAAGAATCCGGGCCGATCTCTGGAAACACCATATATTTT. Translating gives CASSQESGPISGNTIYF. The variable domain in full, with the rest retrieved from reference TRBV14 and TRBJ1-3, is EAGVTQFPSHSVIEKGQTVTLRCDPISGHDNLYWYRRVMGKEIKFLLHFVKESKQDESGMPNNRFLAERTGGTYSTLKVQPAELEDSGVYFCASSQESGPISGNTIYFGEGSWLTVV.

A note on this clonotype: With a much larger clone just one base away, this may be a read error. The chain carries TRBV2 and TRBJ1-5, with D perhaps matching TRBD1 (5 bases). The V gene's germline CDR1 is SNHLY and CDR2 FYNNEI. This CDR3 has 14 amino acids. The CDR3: CASNEARGGQPQHF. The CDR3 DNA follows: TGTGCCAGCAATGAAGCGCGGGGGGGTCAGCCCCAGCATTTT.

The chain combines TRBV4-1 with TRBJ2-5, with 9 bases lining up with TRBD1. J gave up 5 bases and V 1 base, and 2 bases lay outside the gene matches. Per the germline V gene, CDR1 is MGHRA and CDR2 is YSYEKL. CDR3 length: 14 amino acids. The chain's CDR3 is CASSQADRGETQYF. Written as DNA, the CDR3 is TGCGCCAGCAGCCAAGCAGACAGGGGGGAGACCCAGTACTTC.

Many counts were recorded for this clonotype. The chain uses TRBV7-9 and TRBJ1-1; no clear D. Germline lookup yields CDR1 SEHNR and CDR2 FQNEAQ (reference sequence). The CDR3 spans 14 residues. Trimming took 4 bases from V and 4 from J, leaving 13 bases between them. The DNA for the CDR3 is TGTGCCAGCAGCTCCCTGGCGACGGGCACTGAAGCTTTCTTT. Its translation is CASSSLATGTEAFF.